Given below is one TCR beta chain in context. Its cognate antigen is unknown. This sample was included in a study of T-cell reconstitution after alpha-beta-depleted transplantation in children. Study conclusions and caveats: The high TCRbeta diversity at day 60 in some patients came from surviving recipient T cells and thymic progenitors. Reportedly, roughly two months post-transplant, alpha-beta T cells arose from several hundred expanded graft clones. By one year post-transplant, T-cell counts and diversity largely arose from T cells that were newly produced.

Unique molecular identifiers were built into the TCRbeta library. MiXCR was run by TCRdb on the PCR reads, yielding one entry per CDR3 protein. There are under 250,000 distinct CDR3 sequences in the sample; approximately 7% occur only once, and about 5.9% lies in the top ten. This specimen was PBMCs, taken before TCRalphabeta/CD19-depleted stem cell transplant. The clonotype was recovered from a boy between 2 and 15 years old with acute lymphoblastic leukemia, due to receive a stem cell transplant.

The CDR3 reads CASSLEGTSGSNLQFF. CDR3 sequence (DNA): TGCGCCAGCAGCTTGGAGGGGACTAGCGGGTCCAACTTACAGTTCTTC. The chain recombines TRBV5-1 with TRBJ2-1, with 12 bases that match TRBD2. CDR1 is SGHRS, CDR2 YFSETQ, per germline. The length of the CDR3 is 16 residues. The junction had 11 bases not matched to a gene; V was cut back by 0 bases and J by 13 bases.